This entry lists 29 T cell receptor beta chains sequenced from one sample in a study of blood T cell repertoires in COVID-19. The table came from immunoSEQ multiplex PCR; TCRdb's copy has only in-frame clones and leaves some out. The sample consists of under 450,000 clones, approximately 90% of them appearing once. Material for sequencing was peripheral blood. These receptors were obtained from a woman aged 50 to 65 with COVID-19, enrolled during active disease.

This sequence joins TRBV7-3 and TRBJ1-1; D is possibly TRBD1 (5 bases). The CDR3 has 14 residues. Trimming cost V 1 base and J 4 bases, with 10 bases left between them. The germline CDR1 and CDR2 sequences are SGHTA and FQGTGA. In nucleotides, the CDR3 is TGTGCCAGCAGCTTAAACGCGGGGGGCACTGAAGCTTTCTTT. As protein: CASSLNAGGTEAFF.

J is TRBJ2-3 and V is TRBV6-1, with 8 bases aligning to TRBD2. This CDR3 contains 16 residues. CDR1 and CDR2 (germline): MNHNS, SASEGT. Trimming took 2 bases from V and 6 from J; bases not matched to a gene: 10. The CDR3 DNA is TGTGCCAGCAGTGAATTATGGACGGGGGGGCCCGATACGCAGTATTTT. The encoded protein is CASSELWTGGPDTQYF.

This chain joins TRBV6-6 and TRBJ1-4, with D possibly matching TRBD1 (6 bases). Per germline, CDR1 MNHNY and CDR2 SVGAGI (reference sequence). The CDR3 extends over 13 amino acids. Trimming removed 8 bases at V and 3 bases at J, with 10 bases between. The DNA of the CDR3 is TGTGCCAGCGCAGGGGTGGCTAATGAAAAACTGTTTTTT. Residues: CASAGVANEKLFF.

A single count supports this clone. V gene TRBV6-5 combines with J gene TRBJ1-2; the match to TRBD1 covers 7 bases. With 4 bases clipped from V and 8 bases from J, the junction kept 4 bases outside the gene matches. Germline V gene lookup returns CDR1 MNHEY and CDR2 SVGAGI. The CDR3 is made up of 12 amino acids. This CDR3 is CASSFTGAGYTF. For the CDR3, the DNA is TGTGCCAGCAGTTTTACAGGGGCGGGCTACACCTTC.

The chain couples TRBV25-1 to TRBJ1-2; 9 bases match TRBD1. This CDR3 is built from 14 residues. Trimming removed 6 bases from V and 4 bases from J; junction bases left unmatched: 6. Germline loops: CDR1 MGHDK, CDR2 SYGVNS. Written as DNA, the CDR3 is TGTGCCAGCAGGGGGACAGGGACGGGCTATGGCTACACCTTC. Its protein is CASRGTGTGYGYTF.

The chain uses TRBV11-1 and TRBJ1-6; D is unresolved. Trimming stripped 4 bases from V and 5 bases from J, with 3 bases between. Germline CDR1 is SGHAT and CDR2 is FQDESV (reference sequence). The CDR3 loop spans 12 amino acids. This chain's CDR3 is CASSSNNSPLHF. As DNA, the CDR3 is TGTGCCAGCAGCTCAAATAATTCACCCCTCCACTTT.

In its sample, this clone was seen a few times. The rearrangement uses TRBV19 and TRBJ2-3; weak D call: TRBD2 (6 bases). The germline CDR1 and CDR2 sequences are LNHDA and SQIVND (reference sequence). The CDR3 has 13 amino acids. Trimming cost V 8 bases and J 8 bases, with 17 bases left between them. The CDR3 here is CASGEGPEGTQYF. In nucleotides, the CDR3 is TGTGCCAGTGGTGAGGGCCCGGAGGGTACGCAGTATTTT.

The rearrangement links TRBV3-1 (or the pseudogene TRBV3-2) to TRBJ1-5; D call uncertain. Germline V gene lookup returns CDR1 LGHDT and CDR2 YNNKEL (reference sequence). This CDR3 spans 14 amino acids. The V end lost 3 bases, the J end lost 9 bases, and 15 bases lay between the germline ends. In DNA form, the CDR3 reads TGTGCCAGCAGCCAGAGGGTCGACGGGAGGCCCCAGCATTTT. This codes for CASSQRVDGRPQHF.

The V and J genes are TRBV28 and TRBJ2-7, with a possible D match to TRBD1 (5 bases). The V gene's germline CDR1 is MDHEN and CDR2 SYDVKM. The V and J ends lost 6 bases and 4 bases respectively, with 16 bases between them. This CDR3 spans 14 amino acids. For the CDR3, the DNA is TGTGCCAGCAGGGATTTGGACACTGTTTACGAGCAGTACTTC. Encoded protein: CASRDLDTVYEQYF.

V and J are TRBV5-6 and TRBJ1-2; the D is unclear. Germline V gene data show CDR1 as SGHDT and CDR2 as YYEEEE. CDR3 length equals 16 residues. V was shortened by 6 bases and J by 4 bases, with 22 bases between the two germline ends. The CDR3 sequence: CASTDRTGAEGYGYTF. Here the CDR3 DNA reads TGTGCCAGCACTGATCGGACGGGAGCTGAGGGCTATGGCTACACCTTC.

The chain recombines TRBV11-2 with TRBJ1-2, with 7 bases that match TRBD1. The CDR3 runs 13 residues. The V gene end was trimmed by 5 bases and the J gene end by 6 bases; junction bases not matched to a gene: 6. The germline gives CDR1 SGHAT, CDR2 FQNNGV. As DNA, the CDR3 is TGTGCCAGCAGCCGGACAGGTACAAATGGCTACACCTTC. It yields the protein CASSRTGTNGYTF. Complete variable domain (other parts from reference TRBV11-2 and TRBJ1-2): EAGVAQSPRYKIIEKRQSVAFWCNPISGHATLYWYQQILGQGPKLLIQFQNNGVVDDSQLPKDRFSAERLKGVDSTLKIQPAKLEDSAVYLCASSRTGTNGYTFGSGTRLTVV.

The chain links TRBV29-1 to TRBJ1-2; unclear D gene. Germline-derived CDR1 and CDR2 are SQVTM and ANQGSEA. The CDR3 loop spans 15 amino acids. Deletions cut 1 base from V and 0 bases from J, with 12 bases between. Here the CDR3 reads CSVEGSTESNYGYTF. The CDR3 DNA reads as TGCAGCGTTGAAGGTTCGACGGAGTCTAACTATGGCTACACCTTC.

This chain links TRBV11-1 with TRBJ1-4; TRBD1 might be the D (5 bases). Looked up from germline, CDR1 is SGHAT and CDR2 is FQDESV (reference sequence). The CDR3 runs to 13 residues. V lost 8 bases and J 0 bases, leaving 7 bases between the germline ends. The DNA of the CDR3 is TGTGCCAGCGGGGGGACAACTAATGAAAAACTGTTTTTT. Residues: CASGGTTNEKLFF.

The V gene is TRBV4-1, the J gene TRBJ1-5, with 10 nucleotides matching TRBD1. After removal of 1 base from V and 6 bases from J, the junction contained 0 bases not matched to a gene. The CDR3 spans 14 residues. The germline V gene has CDR1 MGHRA and CDR2 YSYEKL. The CDR3: CASSQGTGGQPQHF. The CDR3 nucleotides are TGCGCCAGCAGCCAAGGGACAGGGGGTCAGCCCCAGCATTTT.

This sequence joins TRBV12-2 and TRBJ1-6; TRBD1 was called by the table and not checked on the DNA. TRBV12-2 is a documented pseudogene. The CDR3 has 12 residues. This chain's CDR3 is CASRFTDSPLHF. DNA of the CDR3: TGTGCAAGTCGCTTTACAGATTCGCCCCTCCACTTT.

The chain employs TRBV11-2 and TRBJ1-2; 7 bases are shared with TRBD1. The CDR3 totals 15 residues. The J segment lost 4 bases and the V segment lost 8 bases, leaving 13 bases of the junction unmatched. Germline CDR1 is SGHAT and CDR2 is FQNNGV. The CDR3 region is CASRPLRDSPYGYTF. CDR3 sequence (DNA): TGTGCCAGCCGCCCCCTCCGGGACAGCCCCTATGGCTACACCTTC.

V and J are TRBV6-5 and TRBJ1-2, with D possibly being TRBD1 (5 bases). V was clipped by 4 bases and J by 3 bases, with 15 bases between them. Germline V gene sequence: CDR1 MNHEY, CDR2 SVGAGI. The CDR3 is 15 residues long. Here the CDR3 reads CASSFGGSRDYGYTF. The CDR3 bases are TGTGCCAGCAGTTTCGGCGGTAGCAGGGACTATGGCTACACCTTC.

The V call is TRBV12-5, the J call TRBJ2-5; maybe TRBD2 (6 bases). Germline V CDR1 and CDR2: LGHNT, FRNRAP. The CDR3 length is 13 residues. With 6 bases removed from V and 10 bases from J, the gap between germline ends came to 18 bases. CDR3 in amino acids: CASGPRAGTVQYF. Here the CDR3 DNA reads TGTGCTAGTGGCCCCCGCGCGGGAACGGTCCAGTACTTC.

V usage is TRBV19 and J usage is TRBJ2-1; 9 nucleotides line up with TRBD2. Germline V lookup: CDR1 LNHDA, CDR2 SQIVND (reference sequence). This CDR3 has 17 amino acids. V shed 5 bases and J 3 bases; nucleotides not matched to a gene: 11. The chain's CDR3 is CASSRLASGEYYNEQFF. Written as DNA, the CDR3 is TGTGCCAGTAGTCGCCTGGCTAGCGGGGAATACTACAATGAGCAGTTCTTC.

In its sample, this clone was seen once. J is TRBJ2-3 and V is TRBV12-5; 8 bases match TRBD1. With 0 bases clipped from V and 1 base from J, the junction kept 12 bases outside the gene matches. The CDR3 consists of 19 residues. The germline CDR1 and CDR2 sequences are LGHNT and FRNRAP. The CDR3 loop reads CASGLVLGRRGQGTDTQYF. The CDR3 DNA follows: TGTGCTAGTGGTTTGGTACTCGGCCGGCGGGGACAGGGCACAGATACGCAGTATTTT.

The chain is built from TRBV27 and TRBJ2-1, with a weak D call TRBD2 (5 bases). CDR3 size: 11 residues. Trimming cost V 2 bases and J 15 bases, with 11 bases left between them. The V gene's germline CDR1 is MNHEY and CDR2 SMNVEV (reference sequence). The chain's CDR3 is CASSLMGELFF. In nucleotides, the CDR3 is TGTGCCAGCAGTTTAATGGGAGAACTGTTCTTC.

The V call is TRBV7-3, the J call TRBJ1-1; weak D call: TRBD1 (5 bases). The V end lost 4 bases, the J end lost 5 bases, and 23 bases lay between the germline ends. CDR1 is SGHTA and CDR2 is FQGTGA in the germline V gene. CDR3 length: 17 residues. CDR3 amino acids: CASSSGQEGIGGTEAFF. DNA of the CDR3: TGTGCCAGCAGCTCGGGGCAGGAGGGGATCGGTGGGACTGAAGCTTTCTTT. The complete variable domain, with remaining parts taken from reference TRBV7-3 and TRBJ1-1, reads GAGVSQTPSNKVTEKGKYVELRCDPISGHTALYWYRQSLGQGPEFLIYFQGTGAADDSGLPNDRFFAVRPEGSVSTLKIQRTERGDSAVYLCASSSGQEGIGGTEAFFGQGTRLTVV.

This sequence joins TRBV6-5 and TRBJ2-7; a possible D gene is TRBD1 (6 bases). The CDR3 runs to 15 residues. V was clipped by 7 bases and J by 5 bases, with 21 bases between them. Per the germline V gene, CDR1 is MNHEY and CDR2 is SVGAGI. The CDR3 sequence is CASTPPGRGVHEQYF. The CDR3 nucleotides are TGTGCCAGCACCCCACCAGGCAGGGGAGTCCACGAGCAGTACTTC.

CDR3 sequence (DNA): TGTGCCAGCAGCCCCGTAAGGGGGAAAGCTTTCTTT. Amino acids: CASSPVRGKAFF. The J gene is TRBJ1-1, the V gene TRBV3-1 (or the pseudogene TRBV3-2), with D perhaps TRBD1 (6 bases). The germline V gene has CDR1 LGHDT and CDR2 YNNKEL (reference sequence). CDR3 length: 12 residues. Trimming pared 4 bases from V and 9 bases from J, leaving 12 bases between.

The J gene is TRBJ1-6, the V gene TRBV30, with a possible D match to TRBD1 (5 bases). This CDR3 has 13 residues. The V end lost 1 base, the J end lost 7 bases, and 8 bases lay between the germline ends. Germline V gene sequence: CDR1 GTSNPN, CDR2 SVGIG (reference sequence). This CDR3 is CAWSGQRNSPLHF. CDR3 in DNA: TGTGCCTGGAGTGGACAGAGAAATTCACCCCTCCACTTT. Variable domain in full (rest from reference TRBV30 and TRBJ1-6): SQTIHQWPATLVQPVGSPLSLECTVEGTSNPNLYWYRQAAGRGLQLLFYSVGIGQISSEVPQNLSASRPQDRQFILSSKKLLLSDSGFYLCAWSGQRNSPLHFGNGTRLTVT.

The rearrangement uses TRBV7-9 and TRBJ2-5; maybe TRBD2 (5 bases). This CDR3 is 12 amino acids long. Germline-derived CDR1 and CDR2 are SEHNR and FQNEAQ (reference sequence). Trimming stripped 8 bases from V and 5 bases from J, with 12 bases between. CDR3 nucleotide sequence: TGTGCCAGCCGCGGACTTAGGGAGACCCAGTACTTC. Translated, it gives CASRGLRETQYF.

This chain links TRBV7-9 with TRBJ1-1, with D unclear. Trimming cost V 1 base and J 1 base, with 10 bases left between them. Germline V lookup: CDR1 SEHNR, CDR2 FQNEAQ (reference sequence). CDR3 length equals 15 residues. The CDR3 sequence: CASSLGRTANTEAFF. Here the CDR3 DNA reads TGTGCCAGCAGCTTAGGAAGAACAGCGAACACTGAAGCTTTCTTT.

A remark on this clone: This CDR3 is also generated by other DNA sequences in the sample. The chain carries TRBV3-1 (or the pseudogene TRBV3-2) and TRBJ2-1; TRBD2 matches at 15 bases. Germline V gene data show CDR1 as LGHDT and CDR2 as YNNKEL (reference sequence). Trimming removed 4 bases from V and 5 bases from J; junction bases left unmatched: 3. There are 16 residues in the CDR3. CDR3 DNA: TGTGCCAGCAGCCCGGGACTAGCGGGGGGTCACAATGAGCAGTTCTTC. Encoded protein: CASSPGLAGGHNEQFF.

This chain joins TRBV6-5 and TRBJ2-6, with D possibly matching TRBD2 (5 bases). Between the trimmed V and J ends, which lost 10 bases and 0 bases, there was a span of 10 bases. The CDR3 is 14 amino acids. Germline V gene data show CDR1 as MNHEY and CDR2 as SVGAGI. This CDR3 reads CATRGFSGANVLTF. The CDR3 coding sequence is TGTGCCACCCGCGGGTTCTCTGGGGCCAACGTCCTGACTTTC.